These 9 T cell receptor beta chains share one sample of origin, sequenced in a study of T cells in tuberculosis. The time point denotes: new active TB diagnosis, blood taken before or within 7 days of starting treatment. Some clones are missing from TCRdb's copy, which holds only in-frame ones; the method was immunoSEQ multiplex PCR. The table includes over 30,000 clones, about 85% detected once. The input for sequencing was PBMCs, taken at tuberculosis diagnosis. Source of these receptors: an adult with tuberculosis.

The chain carries TRBV7-9 and TRBJ1-4, with unresolved D. The CDR3 extends over 14 amino acids. Deletions cut 4 bases from V and 8 bases from J, with 14 bases between. The germline V gene encodes CDR1 SEHNR and CDR2 FQNEAQ (reference sequence). Here the CDR3 DNA reads TGTGCCAGCAGCTCTTCCGGGCAGCGGGAAAAACTGTTTTTT. As protein: CASSSSGQREKLFF.

The chain joins TRBV28 to TRBJ1-5; a possible D gene is TRBD1 (5 bases). V lost 4 bases and J 5 bases, leaving 9 bases between the germline ends. CDR1 MDHEN and CDR2 SYDVKM come from the germline V gene. There are 13 residues in the CDR3. The CDR3 spells CASSSGGDQPQHF. Written as DNA, the CDR3 is TGTGCCAGCAGTTCGGGGGGGGATCAGCCCCAGCATTTT.

The V gene is TRBV29-1, the J gene TRBJ2-1, with 8 bases aligning to TRBD1. The ends lost 3 bases at V and 8 bases at J; junction bases unmatched: 9. Germline V lookup: CDR1 SQVTM, CDR2 ANQGSEA. CDR3 length equals 14 residues. The CDR3 spells CSVDNGQGADEQFF. DNA of the CDR3: TGCAGCGTTGATAACGGGCAGGGGGCGGATGAGCAGTTCTTC.

This clone was recorded a few times. The genes are TRBV7-9 and TRBJ1-6; possible D gene TRBD1, 5 bases. CDR1 is SEHNR, CDR2 FQNEAQ, per germline (reference sequence). Trimming removed 5 bases at V and 10 bases at J, with 9 bases between. The CDR3 covers 12 residues. CDR3 region: CASSPDSSPLHF. The CDR3 nucleotides read TGTGCCAGCAGCCCCGACAGCTCACCCCTCCACTTT.

V gene TRBV4-2 combines with J gene TRBJ2-7; maybe TRBD2 (5 bases). Germline V CDR1 and CDR2: LGHNA, YNFKEQ. This CDR3 comprises 15 residues. The germline V and J ends were trimmed by 1 base and 12 bases, with 22 bases remaining between them. The CDR3 bases are TGTGCCAGCAGCCAAGGAACGACGGACTCAACCCTCTTGTACTTC. Its protein is CASSQGTTDSTLLYF.

A single count supports this clone. The gene calls are TRBV4-1 and TRBJ1-1; TRBD1 agrees at 10 bases. CDR3 length: 17 residues. V lost 4 bases and J lost 1; bases outside the gene matches: 9. Germline lookup yields CDR1 MGHRA and CDR2 YSYEKL. CDR3 nucleotide sequence: TGCGCCAGCAGCCCACTCCGACAGGGGGCTGCGAACACTGAAGCTTTCTTT. Translated, it gives CASSPLRQGAANTEAFF.

The chain has TRBV13 and TRBJ1-1; TRBD1 is a possible D gene (5 bases). The CDR3 extends over 14 amino acids. In germline, CDR1 is PRHDT, CDR2 FYEKMQ (reference sequence). Trimming shortened V by 3 bases and J by 1 base, and 9 bases separated the two germline ends. CDR3 loop: CASSFYRSNTEAFF. DNA for the CDR3: TGTGCCAGCAGCTTTTACAGGTCGAACACTGAAGCTTTCTTT.

The chain recombines TRBV4-1 with TRBJ2-3; D uncertain. Deletions cut 4 bases from V and 0 bases from J, with 8 bases between. The CDR3 totals 14 residues. Germline loops: CDR1 MGHRA, CDR2 YSYEKL. The CDR3 DNA sequence: TGCGCCAGCAGCCGAGAAGCTAGCACAGATACGCAGTATTTT. Amino acid sequence: CASSREASTDTQYF.

This clone was seen only a few times. The chain recombines TRBV11-1 with TRBJ2-5; 14 bases are a match to TRBD2. The CDR3 runs to 15 residues. V shed 5 bases, J shed 5 bases, and the junction held 4 bases outside the gene matches. Germline V gene data show CDR1 as SGHAT and CDR2 as FQDESV (reference sequence). The CDR3: CASSPRTSGRETQYF. In DNA, the CDR3 is TGTGCCAGCAGCCCAAGGACTAGCGGGAGGGAGACCCAGTACTTC.